Following are 4 T cell receptor beta chains from one sample sequenced in a study of Tregs in tolerant kidney transplant recipients. Clones were sequenced by immunoSEQ multiplex PCR, and TCRdb holds only the in-frame ones, with some missing. The table shows 50,000 to 75,000 clones, with roughly 98% occurring only once. The source was Tregs from blood, collected before the transplant. The source is a human donor who received a combined kidney and bone marrow transplant.

The chain combines TRBV27 with TRBJ2-1; 9 nucleotides line up with TRBD1. With V trimmed by 6 bases and J by 9 bases, 6 bases remained unmatched. CDR3 length equals 13 residues. The V gene's germline CDR1 is MNHEY and CDR2 SMNVEV (reference sequence). The CDR3 spells CASRIQGASEQFF. In DNA, the CDR3 is TGTGCCAGCAGGATACAGGGGGCTAGTGAGCAGTTCTTC.

The chain combines TRBV19 with TRBJ1-5; TRBD1 agrees at 8 bases. Germline CDR1 is LNHDA and CDR2 is SQIVND (reference sequence). With V trimmed by 9 bases and J by 3 bases, 4 bases remained unmatched. CDR3 length: 13 amino acids. This CDR3 reads CARKTGVNQPQHF. CDR3 in DNA: TGTGCCAGAAAGACAGGGGTCAATCAGCCCCAGCATTTT.

The chain couples TRBV10-3 to TRBJ1-2, with 10 positions matching TRBD1. In germline, CDR1 is ENHRY, CDR2 SYGVKD. J gave up 6 bases and V 6 bases, and 1 base lay outside the gene matches. The length of the CDR3 is 12 residues. CDR3 sequence reads: CAIRGQGNGYTF. As DNA, the CDR3 is TGTGCCATCAGGGGACAGGGGAATGGCTACACCTTC.

CDR3 amino acids: CASRAGAGANVLTF. In DNA, the CDR3 is TGTGCCAGCAGAGCAGGGGCTGGGGCCAACGTCCTGACTTTC. The V and J genes are TRBV6-1 and TRBJ2-6; the D gene is possibly TRBD1 (6 bases). The germline gives CDR1 MNHNS, CDR2 SASEGT. The CDR3 has 14 amino acids. The V and J ends lost 6 bases and 2 bases respectively, with 8 bases between them.